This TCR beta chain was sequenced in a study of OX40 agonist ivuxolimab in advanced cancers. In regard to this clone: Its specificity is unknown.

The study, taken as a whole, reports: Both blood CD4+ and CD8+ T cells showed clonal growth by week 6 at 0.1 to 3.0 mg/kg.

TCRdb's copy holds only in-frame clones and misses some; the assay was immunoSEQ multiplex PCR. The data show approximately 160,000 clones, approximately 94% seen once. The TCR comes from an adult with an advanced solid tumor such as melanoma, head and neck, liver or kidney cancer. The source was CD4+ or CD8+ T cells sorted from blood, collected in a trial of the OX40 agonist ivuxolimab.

The CDR3 coding sequence is TGTGCCAGCAGCTTATTACCCCTAGCGGGACATAGCACAGATACGCAGTATTTT. It codes for CASSLLPLAGHSTDTQYF. The chain joins TRBV7-2 to TRBJ2-3; 9 positions agree with TRBD2. V was clipped by 2 bases and J by 0 bases; unmatched bases: 9. The V gene's germline CDR1 is SGHTA and CDR2 FQGNSA. This CDR3 contains 18 residues.